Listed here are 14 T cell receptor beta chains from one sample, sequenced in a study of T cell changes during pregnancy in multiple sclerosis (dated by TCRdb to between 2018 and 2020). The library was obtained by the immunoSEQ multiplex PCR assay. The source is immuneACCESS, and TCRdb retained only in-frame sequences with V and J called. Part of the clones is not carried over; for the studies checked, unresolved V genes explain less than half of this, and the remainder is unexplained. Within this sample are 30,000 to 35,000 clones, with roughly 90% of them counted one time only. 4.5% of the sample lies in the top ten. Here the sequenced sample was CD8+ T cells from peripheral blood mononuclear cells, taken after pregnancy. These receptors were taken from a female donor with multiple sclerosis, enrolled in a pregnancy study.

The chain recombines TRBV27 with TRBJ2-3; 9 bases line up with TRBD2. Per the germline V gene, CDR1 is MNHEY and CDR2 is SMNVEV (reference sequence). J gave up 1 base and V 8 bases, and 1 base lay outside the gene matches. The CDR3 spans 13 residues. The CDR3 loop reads CASAGGGTDTQYF. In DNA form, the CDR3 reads TGTGCCAGCGCGGGGGGGGGCACAGATACGCAGTATTTT.

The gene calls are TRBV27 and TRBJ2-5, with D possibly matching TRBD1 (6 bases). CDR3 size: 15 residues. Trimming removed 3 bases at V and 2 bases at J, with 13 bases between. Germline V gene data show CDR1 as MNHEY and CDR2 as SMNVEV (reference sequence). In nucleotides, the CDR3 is TGTGCCAGCAGTTTTACTCCCGGGACACAAGAGACCCAGTACTTC. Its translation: CASSFTPGTQETQYF.

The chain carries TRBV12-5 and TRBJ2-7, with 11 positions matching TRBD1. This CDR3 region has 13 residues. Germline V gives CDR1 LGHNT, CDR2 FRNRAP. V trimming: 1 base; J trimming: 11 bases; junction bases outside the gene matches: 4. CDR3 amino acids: CASGLATGQGEYF. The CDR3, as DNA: TGTGCTAGTGGTTTGGCCACGGGACAGGGGGAGTACTTC.

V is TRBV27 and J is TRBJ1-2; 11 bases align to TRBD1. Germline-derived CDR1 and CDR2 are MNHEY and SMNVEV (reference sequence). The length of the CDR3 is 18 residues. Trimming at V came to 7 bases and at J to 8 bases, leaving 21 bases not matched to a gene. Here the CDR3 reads CASNEGGWTGGLGRGYTF. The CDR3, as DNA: TGTGCCAGCAACGAGGGAGGGTGGACAGGGGGCCTCGGGAGGGGCTACACCTTC.

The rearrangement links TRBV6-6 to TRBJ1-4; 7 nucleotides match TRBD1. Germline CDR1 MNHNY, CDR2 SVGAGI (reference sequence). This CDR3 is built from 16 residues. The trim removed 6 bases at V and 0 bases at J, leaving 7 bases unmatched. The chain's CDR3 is CASSPGTDPTNEKLFF. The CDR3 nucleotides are TGTGCCAGCAGCCCCGGGACAGACCCAACTAATGAAAAACTGTTTTTT.

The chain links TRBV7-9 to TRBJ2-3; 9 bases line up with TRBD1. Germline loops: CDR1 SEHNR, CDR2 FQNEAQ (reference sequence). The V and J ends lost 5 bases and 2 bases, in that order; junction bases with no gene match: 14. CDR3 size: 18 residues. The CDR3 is CASSDTGGVGPNTDTQYF. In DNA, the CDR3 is TGTGCCAGCAGCGACACAGGGGGCGTCGGCCCAAACACAGATACGCAGTATTTT.

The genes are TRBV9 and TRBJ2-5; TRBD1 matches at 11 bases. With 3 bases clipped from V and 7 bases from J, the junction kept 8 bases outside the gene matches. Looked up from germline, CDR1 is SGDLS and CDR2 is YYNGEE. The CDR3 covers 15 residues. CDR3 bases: TGTGCCAGCAGCGCTCCGGGACAGGGGGACATGACCCAGTACTTC. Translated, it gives CASSAPGQGDMTQYF.

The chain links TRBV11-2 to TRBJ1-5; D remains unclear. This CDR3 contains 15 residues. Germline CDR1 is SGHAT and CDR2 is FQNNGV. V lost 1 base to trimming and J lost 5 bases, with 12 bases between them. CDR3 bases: TGTGCCAGCAGCTTAGGTCGGGAATCAGATCAGCCCCAGCATTTT. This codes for CASSLGRESDQPQHF.

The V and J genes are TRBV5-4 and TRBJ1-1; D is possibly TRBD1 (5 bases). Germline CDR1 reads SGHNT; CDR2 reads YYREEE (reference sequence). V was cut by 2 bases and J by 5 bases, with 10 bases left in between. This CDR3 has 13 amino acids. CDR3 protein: CASSFQGRTEAFF. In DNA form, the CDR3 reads TGTGCCAGCAGCTTCCAGGGTAGGACTGAAGCTTTCTTT.

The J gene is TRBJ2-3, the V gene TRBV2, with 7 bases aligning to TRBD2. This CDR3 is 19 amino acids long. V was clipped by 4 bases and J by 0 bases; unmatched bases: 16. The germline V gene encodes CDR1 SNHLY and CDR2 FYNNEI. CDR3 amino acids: CASSGPPRRSGTSTDTQYF. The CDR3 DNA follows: TGTGCCAGCAGTGGGCCACCCCGTCGAAGCGGGACTAGCACAGATACGCAGTATTTT.

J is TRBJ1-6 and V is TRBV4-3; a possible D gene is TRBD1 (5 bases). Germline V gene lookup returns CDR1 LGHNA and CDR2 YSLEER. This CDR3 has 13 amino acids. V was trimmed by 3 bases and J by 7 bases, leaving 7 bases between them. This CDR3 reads CASSQGGNSPLHF. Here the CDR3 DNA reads TGCGCCAGCAGCCAGGGGGGGAATTCACCCCTCCACTTT.

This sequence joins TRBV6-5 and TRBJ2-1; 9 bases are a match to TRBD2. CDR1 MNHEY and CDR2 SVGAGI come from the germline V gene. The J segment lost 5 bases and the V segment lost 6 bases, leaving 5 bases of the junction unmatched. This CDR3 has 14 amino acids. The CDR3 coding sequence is TGTGCCAGCAGGGGGACTAGCCTTCACAATGAGCAGTTCTTC. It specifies CASRGTSLHNEQFF.

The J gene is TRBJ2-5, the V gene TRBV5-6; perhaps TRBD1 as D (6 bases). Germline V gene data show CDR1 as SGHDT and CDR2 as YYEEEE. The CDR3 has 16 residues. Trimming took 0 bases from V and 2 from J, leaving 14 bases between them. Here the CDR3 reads CASSLAIGTQQETQYF. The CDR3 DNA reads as TGTGCCAGCAGCTTGGCAATCGGGACACAGCAAGAGACCCAGTACTTC.

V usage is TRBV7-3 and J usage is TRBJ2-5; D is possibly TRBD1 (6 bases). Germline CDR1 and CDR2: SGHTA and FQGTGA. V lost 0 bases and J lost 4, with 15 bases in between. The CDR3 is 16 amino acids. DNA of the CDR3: TGTGCCAGCAGCTTAACGGGGGCAGGGGTCGGAGAGACCCAGTACTTC. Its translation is CASSLTGAGVGETQYF.